This T cell receptor beta chain was profiled in a study of blood T cell repertoires in COVID-19. As for the study in general: T cells, B-cell-depleted T cells, or PBMCs provided the cDNA or gDNA that served as material.

This table comes from immunoSEQ multiplex PCR, and its TCRdb copy is limited to in-frame clones, with some not included. The sample gives tens of thousands of clones, around 83% of which show up once; about 10% is in the top ten. The length of the CDR3 is 16 residues. V trimming: 6 bases; J trimming: 5 bases; junction bases outside the gene matches: 11. Germline lookup yields CDR1 MNHEY and CDR2 SVGEGT. The chain employs TRBV6-2 or TRBV6-3 and TRBJ2-7; 12 nucleotides match TRBD1. The sample taken for sequencing was peripheral blood. This sequence was found in a man between 50 and 59 years old with COVID-19, enrolled during active disease. The CDR3 nucleotides are TGTGCCAGCAGCAAAGATCCGGGACAGGGGGCTGACGAGCAGTACTTC. It codes for CASSKDPGQGADEQYF.